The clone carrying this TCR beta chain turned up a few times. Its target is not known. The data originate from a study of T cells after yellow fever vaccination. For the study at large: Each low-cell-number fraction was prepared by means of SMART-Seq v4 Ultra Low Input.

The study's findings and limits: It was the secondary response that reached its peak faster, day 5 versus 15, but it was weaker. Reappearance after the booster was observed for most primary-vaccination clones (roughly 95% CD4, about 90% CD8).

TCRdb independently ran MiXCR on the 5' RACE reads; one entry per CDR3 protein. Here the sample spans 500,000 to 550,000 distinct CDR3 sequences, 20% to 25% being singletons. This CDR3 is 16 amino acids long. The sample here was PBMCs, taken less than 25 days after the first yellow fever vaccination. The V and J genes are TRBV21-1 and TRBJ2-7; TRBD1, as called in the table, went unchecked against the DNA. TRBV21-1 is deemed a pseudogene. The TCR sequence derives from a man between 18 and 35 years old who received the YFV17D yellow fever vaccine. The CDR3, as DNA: TGTGCCAGCAGCAAACCGGGACAGTCAAGCTCCTACGAGCAGTACTTC. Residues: CASSKPGQSSSYEQYF.